What follows is one T cell receptor beta chain and its context. V gave up 2 bases and J gave up 3 bases, with 14 bases separating them. The CDR3 loop spans 15 amino acids. Germline V CDR1 and CDR2: SGHRS, YFSETQ. The data originate from a study of blood T cell repertoires in COVID-19. Study overall: The samples span acute and convalescent COVID-19 from the United States, Italy and Spain. In each case, the material was cDNA or gDNA derived from T cells, B-cell-depleted T cells, or PBMCs.

In the original workflow: By means of reference gene primer amplification, nucleated cell counts were estimated. The assay was immunoSEQ multiplex PCR, and TCRdb's table has in-frame clones only and misses some. D and trimming come from the DNA, and the V and J calls and clone size come from that table. Among about 170,000 clones listed, roughly 80% were seen once. Those enrolled in Seattle joined during active infection and were followed longitudinally afterward. The source material was peripheral blood. This rearrangement joins TRBV5-1 to TRBJ1-1; no clear D. The receptor's source is a woman in her seventies with COVID-19, enrolled during active disease. The CDR3: CASSLVPGFDTEAFF. CDR3 nucleotides: TGCGCCAGCAGCTTAGTCCCGGGGTTTGACACTGAAGCTTTCTTT.